These 29 T cell receptor beta chains were all obtained from the same sample, sequenced in a study of CD8 T cells in Susac syndrome. Random hexamers served to reverse transcribe roughly 0.45 to 1 ug RNA. In TCRdb, the immunoSEQ multiplex PCR reads were re-called with MiXCR into one record per CDR3 protein. The sample holds nearly 200,000 distinct CDR3 sequences, 90% to 95% seen once. The specimen was CD4+ T cells from PBMCs. These receptors all stem from a human donor with multiple sclerosis.

The V gene is TRBV12-3 or TRBV12-4, the J gene TRBJ2-7, with D unresolved. Trimming shortened V by 6 bases and J by 0 bases, and 12 bases separated the two germline ends. This CDR3 contains 14 residues. Here the CDR3 reads CASSSIQSSYEQYF. As DNA, the CDR3 is TGTGCCAGCAGCTCCATACAGAGCTCCTACGAGCAGTACTTC.

The gene calls are TRBV6-2 or TRBV6-3 and TRBJ2-7, with D perhaps TRBD2 (6 bases). This CDR3 has 14 residues. V was trimmed by 8 bases and J by 2 bases, leaving 16 bases between them. Germline CDR1 MNHEY, CDR2 SVGEGT. The CDR3, as DNA: TGTGCCAGCGCAAAAGGGACTGTTCCCTACGAGCAGTACTTC. It is translated as CASAKGTVPYEQYF.

J is TRBJ2-7 and V is TRBV7-2; D perhaps matches TRBD1 (5 bases). Germline V gene lookup returns CDR1 SGHTA and CDR2 FQGNSA. V lost 3 bases, J lost 0 bases, and 12 bases lay in between. This CDR3 contains 15 residues. CDR3 amino acids: CASSFGQTSSYEQYF. In nucleotides, the CDR3 is TGTGCCAGCAGCTTTGGACAAACCTCCTCCTACGAGCAGTACTTC.

This chain uses TRBV27 with TRBJ2-3; weak D call: TRBD1 (5 bases). This CDR3 comprises 17 residues. The germline gives CDR1 MNHEY, CDR2 SMNVEV (reference sequence). Trimming took 2 bases from V and 0 from J, leaving 15 bases between them. CDR3 nucleotide sequence: TGTGCCAGCAGTTTAGGCTGGAGTGGGGCTAGCACAGATACGCAGTATTTT. Translation gives CASSLGWSGASTDTQYF.

The rearrangement uses TRBV1 and TRBJ2-3. TRBV1 is annotated as a pseudogene. CDR3 length: 15 residues. CDR3 in amino acids: CTSSQDRFCTDTQYF. The CDR3 DNA reads TGCACCAGCAGCCAAGACAGATTTTGCACAGATACGCAGTATTTT.

The chain carries TRBV20-1 and TRBJ2-3, with TRBD1 matching over 9 bases. The V segment lost 3 bases and the J segment 9 bases; nucleotides outside the gene matches: 7. Looked up from germline, CDR1 is DFQATT and CDR2 is SNEGSKA (reference sequence). The CDR3 loop spans 13 amino acids. This CDR3 is CSARDRGFRTQYF. The CDR3 DNA reads as TGCAGTGCTAGGGACAGGGGTTTCAGGACGCAGTATTTT.

This chain uses TRBV6-1 with TRBJ1-5; D call uncertain. V was trimmed by 0 bases and J by 7 bases, leaving 7 bases between them. CDR1 is MNHNS, CDR2 SASEGT, per germline. CDR3 length: 13 amino acids. The CDR3, as DNA: TGTGCCAGCAGTGAAGCGCTTCGACAGCCCCAGCATTTT. As protein: CASSEALRQPQHF.

The genes are TRBV5-1 and TRBJ2-7; D unclear. The CDR3 has 13 residues. Germline V gene data show CDR1 as SGHRS and CDR2 as YFSETQ. The V gene lost 3 bases and the J gene lost 0 bases, with 7 bases spanning the gap. In nucleotides, the CDR3 is TGCGCCAGCAGCTCGGACGTCTCCTACGAGCAGTACTTC. Amino acid sequence: CASSSDVSYEQYF.

CDR3 amino acids: CASSPFAPRDNEQFF. CDR3 nucleotide sequence: TGTGCCAGCAGCCCCTTCGCTCCCCGGGACAATGAGCAGTTCTTC. This chain uses TRBV2 with TRBJ2-1; no clear D. The CDR3 loop spans 15 amino acids. The V end was cut by 6 bases, the J end by 5 bases, with 17 bases between. Germline lookup yields CDR1 SNHLY and CDR2 FYNNEI.

This chain's CDR3 is CAIGRDNQPQHF. The DNA of the CDR3 is TGTGCCATCGGACGGGACAATCAGCCCCAGCATTTT. The chain joins TRBV10-3 to TRBJ1-5; no definite D call. The V and J ends lost 8 bases and 3 bases respectively, with 8 bases between them. The CDR3 runs to 12 residues. Germline V gene sequence: CDR1 ENHRY, CDR2 SYGVKD.

The chain links TRBV5-1 to TRBJ2-5; a possible D gene is TRBD1 (6 bases). This CDR3 region has 16 residues. Germline CDR1 and CDR2: SGHRS and YFSETQ. V lost 2 bases, J lost 4 bases, and 18 bases lay in between. The CDR3 DNA sequence: TGCGCCAGCAGCTTCGCACACAGGGTTGTTGGAGAGACCCAGTACTTC. It translates to CASSFAHRVVGETQYF.

DNA of the CDR3: TGCGCCAGCAGCGACCAACAGGAGGGACTCGGCGAGCAGTTCTTC. It specifies CASSDQQEGLGEQFF. The V and J genes are TRBV4-1 and TRBJ2-1, with D possibly TRBD2 on 6 matching bases. This CDR3 spans 15 amino acids. Per germline, CDR1 MGHRA and CDR2 YSYEKL. The V and J ends lost 5 bases and 10 bases respectively, with 21 bases between them.

This clonotype appeared a few times. The chain carries TRBV3-1 and TRBJ1-2; no clear D. The V and J ends lost 3 bases and 4 bases respectively, with 9 bases between them. Germline V gene data show CDR1 as LGHDT and CDR2 as YNNKEL (reference sequence). The CDR3 has 13 amino acids. The CDR3 region is CASSQAGFYGYTF. The DNA of the CDR3 is TGTGCCAGCAGCCAGGCAGGCTTCTATGGCTACACCTTC.

J is TRBJ1-2 and V is TRBV20-1, with a possible D match to TRBD1 (5 bases). V lost 5 bases to trimming and J lost 5 bases, with 9 bases between them. The CDR3 sequence is 11 residues long. The germline V gene encodes CDR1 DFQATT and CDR2 SNEGSKA (reference sequence). CDR3 nucleotides: TGCAGTGCTCAGGAGGGGTATGGCTACACCTTC. Translation: CSAQEGYGYTF.

The rearrangement links TRBV6-4 to TRBJ2-1; 7 bases are shared with TRBD2. The V gene's germline CDR1 is MRHNA and CDR2 SNTAGT. The trim removed 4 bases at V and 2 bases at J, leaving 5 bases unmatched. The CDR3 runs 15 residues. The DNA of the CDR3 is TGTGCCAGCAGTGTGATGGCGGGGGCCTACAATGAGCAGTTCTTC. Encoded protein: CASSVMAGAYNEQFF.

This clonotype was counted a single time. V usage is TRBV12-3 or TRBV12-4 and J usage is TRBJ2-1; tentatively, D is TRBD2 (5 bases). Between the trimmed V and J ends, which lost 2 bases and 14 bases, there was a span of 13 bases. This CDR3 has 12 amino acids. The CDR3 region is CASSLPPGNEFF. The CDR3 DNA reads TGTGCCAGCAGTTTACCCCCGGGAAATGAGTTCTTC.

V is TRBV5-1 and J is TRBJ2-5, with a tentative D call TRBD2 (5 bases). V shed 7 bases and J shed 5 bases, with 18 bases lying between them. The CDR3 is made up of 14 amino acids. Germline-derived CDR1 and CDR2 are SGHRS and YFSETQ. CDR3 sequence (DNA): TGCGCCAGCGAGAGCGGCCGGTTCGGGGAGACCCAGTACTTC. Its protein is CASESGRFGETQYF.

This clonotype appeared a single time. The V and J genes are TRBV5-6 and TRBJ2-1, with 12 positions matching TRBD2. V lost 2 bases to trimming and J lost 3 bases; unmatched junction nucleotides: 3. Per the germline V gene, CDR1 is SGHDT and CDR2 is YYEEEE. The CDR3 sequence is 16 residues long. The CDR3 here is CASSLWTSGDYNEQFF. The CDR3 nucleotides read TGTGCCAGCAGCTTATGGACTAGCGGGGACTACAATGAGCAGTTCTTC.

The rearrangement links TRBV9 to TRBJ2-7; the D is unclear. Trimming took off 3 bases at V and 3 bases at J, with 16 bases between the two ends. CDR3 length: 15 residues. Germline loops: CDR1 SGDLS, CDR2 YYNGEE. The CDR3 DNA follows: TGTGCCAGCAGCGCCACTACCCAGCCCCTCTACGAGCAGTACTTC. Its protein product is CASSATTQPLYEQYF.

V and J are TRBV7-2 and TRBJ2-3, with TRBD2 as a possible D gene (5 bases). The CDR3 contains 16 residues. The V and J ends lost 1 base and 0 bases respectively, with 11 bases between them. Germline CDR1 SGHTA, CDR2 FQGNSA. CDR3 DNA: TGTGCCAGCAGCTTAGTGCCCGGGGTTAGCACAGATACGCAGTATTTT. Residues: CASSLVPGVSTDTQYF.

CDR3 sequence (DNA): TGTGCCTGGAGTAATGGGGGGCCCCAGCATTTT. Its translation is CAWSNGGPQHF. The V gene is TRBV30, the J gene TRBJ1-5; D perhaps matches TRBD1 (5 bases). The CDR3 length is 11 residues. Trimming removed 2 bases from V and 9 bases from J, with 8 bases in between. Germline values: CDR1 GTSNPN, CDR2 SVGIG (reference sequence).

The chain recombines TRBV20-1 with TRBJ2-7; 7 bases align to TRBD2. Germline values: CDR1 DFQATT, CDR2 SNEGSKA (reference sequence). V shed 5 bases, J shed 4 bases, and the junction held 11 bases outside the gene matches. The CDR3 consists of 14 residues. In DNA, the CDR3 is TGCAGTGCTGAAAAGCGGGGTGCCGGGTACGAGCAGTACTTC. Its translation: CSAEKRGAGYEQYF.

V usage is TRBV12-3 or TRBV12-4 and J usage is TRBJ1-2, with 9 bases identical to TRBD1. Trimming cost V 6 bases and J 4 bases; bases outside gene matches: 6. The CDR3 runs 14 residues. The CDR3 sequence is CASRDRGWSYGYTF. The CDR3 DNA reads as TGTGCCAGCAGGGACAGGGGTTGGAGCTATGGCTACACCTTC.

The chain has TRBV30 and TRBJ1-2, with TRBD1 matching over 8 bases. The junction had 9 bases not matched to a gene; V was cut back by 2 bases and J by 4 bases. CDR1 is GTSNPN and CDR2 is SVGIG in the germline V gene (reference sequence). The CDR3 has 15 amino acids. The CDR3 sequence: CAWSRSGGASYGYTF. CDR3 sequence (DNA): TGTGCCTGGAGTCGGTCAGGGGGCGCAAGCTATGGCTACACCTTC.

This clonotype was seen a few times. The chain links TRBV12-3 or TRBV12-4 to TRBJ1-4; D not resolved. This CDR3 region has 11 residues. The V end lost 2 bases, the J end lost 10 bases, and 5 bases lay between the germline ends. The DNA for the CDR3 is TGTGCCAGCAGTTTATCCGGAAAACTGTTTTTT. Translated, it gives CASSLSGKLFF.

This clonotype has a handful of counts. This CDR3 is CASSLRQGPDTQYF. CDR3 DNA sequence: TGTGCCAGCAGTTTGCGACAGGGCCCAGATACGCAGTATTTT. V is TRBV6-5 and J is TRBJ2-3; TRBD1 matches 7 bases. V was clipped by 4 bases and J by 4 bases; unmatched bases: 5. This CDR3 is 14 amino acids long. From germline, CDR1 is MNHEY and CDR2 SVGAGI.

The chain combines TRBV27 with TRBJ1-6; D remains unclear. The ends were cut back, 7 bases at V and 6 bases at J, with 10 bases in the middle. CDR1 is MNHEY and CDR2 is SMNVEV in the germline V gene (reference sequence). CDR3 length: 13 residues. The CDR3 loop is CASNPTRNSPLHF. As DNA, the CDR3 is TGTGCCAGCAATCCAACCCGTAATTCACCCCTCCACTTT.

The J gene is TRBJ1-4, the V gene TRBV3-1; TRBD1 might be the D (6 bases). From germline, CDR1 is LGHDT and CDR2 YNNKEL (reference sequence). This CDR3 contains 14 residues. V lost 2 bases and J 8 bases, leaving 12 bases between the germline ends. The CDR3 is CASSQSGGREKLFF. The CDR3 coding sequence is TGTGCCAGCAGCCAATCGGGGGGGCGAGAAAAACTGTTTTTT.

The chain combines TRBV29-1 with TRBJ1-2, with TRBD1 as a possible D gene (5 bases). Trimming took 5 bases from V and 4 from J, leaving 17 bases between them. The CDR3 length is 14 residues. CDR1 and CDR2 (germline): SQVTM, ANQGSEA. DNA of the CDR3: TGCAGCGTTCCCGCACTGGGGGTCACCTATGGCTACACCTTC. Protein product: CSVPALGVTYGYTF.